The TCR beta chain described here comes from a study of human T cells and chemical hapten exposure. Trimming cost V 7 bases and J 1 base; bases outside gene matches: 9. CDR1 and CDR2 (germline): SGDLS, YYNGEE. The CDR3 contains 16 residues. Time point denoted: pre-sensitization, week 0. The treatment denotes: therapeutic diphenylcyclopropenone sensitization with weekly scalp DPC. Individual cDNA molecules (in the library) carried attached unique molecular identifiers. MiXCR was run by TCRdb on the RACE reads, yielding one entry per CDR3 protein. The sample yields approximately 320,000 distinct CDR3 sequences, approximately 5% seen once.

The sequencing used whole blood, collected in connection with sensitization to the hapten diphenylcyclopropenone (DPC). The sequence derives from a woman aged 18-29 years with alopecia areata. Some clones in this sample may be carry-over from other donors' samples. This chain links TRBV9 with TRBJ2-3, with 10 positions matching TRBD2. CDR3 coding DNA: TGTGCCAGCGGGCCTATAGCGGGGGGTGGCACAGATACGCAGTATTTT. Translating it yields CASGPIAGGGTDTQYF.